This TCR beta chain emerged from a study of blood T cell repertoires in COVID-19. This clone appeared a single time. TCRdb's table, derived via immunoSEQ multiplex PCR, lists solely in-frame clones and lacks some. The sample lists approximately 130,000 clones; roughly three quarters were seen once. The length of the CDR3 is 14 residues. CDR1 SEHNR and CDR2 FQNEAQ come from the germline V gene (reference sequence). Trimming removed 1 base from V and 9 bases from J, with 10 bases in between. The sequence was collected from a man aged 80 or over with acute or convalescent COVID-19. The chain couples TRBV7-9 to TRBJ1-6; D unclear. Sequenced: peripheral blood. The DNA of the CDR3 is TGTGCCAGCAGCTTAGACGGGTTCCCTTCACCCCTCCACTTT. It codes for CASSLDGFPSPLHF.